This T cell receptor (beta chain) was identified during a study of blood T cell repertoires in COVID-19. Study information: Some COVID-19 samples were acute and others convalescent; all came from the United States, Italy and Spain.

The V segment lost 3 bases and the J segment 5 bases; nucleotides outside the gene matches: 9. CDR3 size: 19 residues. CDR1 is MNHNS and CDR2 is SASEGT in the germline V gene. Clones were sequenced by immunoSEQ multiplex PCR, and TCRdb holds only the in-frame ones, with some missing. The sample has approximately 220,000 clones; almost 90% are singletons. Individuals drawn from around 24 US areas were roughly 18 to 89 years old. Membership in each cohort depended on participant-reported clinical history. To note about this clone: Other DNA variants within this sample encode the same CDR3.

The sample was PBMCs or T cells enriched from blood (not recorded which). This receptor was taken from a man aged 25 to 40 who had been exposed to COVID-19. This chain uses TRBV6-1 with TRBJ2-2; the match to TRBD2 covers 16 bases. The DNA for the CDR3 is TGTGCCAGCAGTGATCCGGGACTAGCGGGGGGGCTCAGTACCGGGGAGCTGTTTTTT. As protein: CASSDPGLAGGLSTGELFF.